Below, 10 T cell receptor beta chains from the same sample are listed, as sequenced in a study of human T cells and chemical hapten exposure. TCRdb called the RACE reads again in MiXCR, with one record for every CDR3 protein. The repertoire has fewer than 500,000 distinct CDR3 sequences, around 4.8% of them found once; the top ten carry approximately 2.1%. Time point reported: patch test 1, 2 weeks after DPC sensitization. Treatment: therapeutic diphenylcyclopropenone sensitization with weekly scalp DPC. The material sequenced was whole blood, taken in connection with sensitization to the hapten diphenylcyclopropenone (DPC). Source of these receptors: a woman aged 45-65 years with alopecia areata. Some clones in this sample may be carry-over from other donors' samples.

This clonotype appeared a few times. The J gene is TRBJ2-2, the V gene TRBV12-3 or TRBV12-4; no definite D call. V gave up 4 bases and J gave up 1 base, with 13 bases separating them. The CDR3 is 16 amino acids. CDR3 in DNA: TGTGCCAGCAGTTCCTGGGTGTCGGGGAACACCGGGGAGCTGTTTTTT. Translating it yields CASSSWVSGNTGELFF.

This clonotype was counted ten times or more. The chain is built from TRBV7-9 and TRBJ2-7; 12 bases line up with TRBD1. V was pared by 5 bases and J by 4 bases, with 6 bases of the junction left unmatched. The CDR3 length is 15 residues. Germline V lookup: CDR1 SEHNR, CDR2 FQNEAQ (reference sequence). CDR3 loop: CASSTGTGGGYEQYF. The CDR3 nucleotides read TGTGCCAGCAGCACCGGGACAGGGGGCGGGTACGAGCAGTACTTC.

J is TRBJ2-7 and V is TRBV28; TRBD2 is a possible D gene (5 bases). V was pared by 8 bases and J by 5 bases, with 16 bases between. Per germline, CDR1 MDHEN and CDR2 SYDVKM. The CDR3 length is 13 residues. The chain's CDR3 is CASVSGFGNEQYF. The CDR3 nucleotides are TGTGCCAGCGTTTCGGGGTTCGGGAACGAGCAGTACTTC. Together with reference TRBV28 and TRBJ2-7, the CDR3 gives the full variable domain: DVKVTQSSRYLVKRTGEKVFLECVQDMDHENMFWYRQDPGLGLRLIYFSYDVKMKEKGDIPEGYSVSREKKERFSLILESASTNQTSMYLCASVSGFGNEQYFGPGTRLTVT.

Comment on this clonotype: This may come from a read error, since a much larger clone is one base off. The rearrangement links TRBV12-3 or TRBV12-4 to TRBJ2-3, with D possibly matching TRBD2 (5 bases). V shed 7 bases and J shed 4 bases, with 12 bases lying between them. The CDR3 contains 13 residues. CDR3 bases: TGTGCCAGCACCACGGAGGTTGCAGATACGCAGTATTTT. It specifies CASTTEVADTQYF.

Many counts were recorded for this clonotype. The chain couples TRBV6-6 to TRBJ2-7; D might be TRBD1 or TRBD2, each matching 5 bases. V shed 6 bases and J shed 2 bases, with 17 bases lying between them. Germline V lookup: CDR1 MNHNY, CDR2 SVGAGI (reference sequence). The CDR3 totals 15 residues. The CDR3 DNA is TGTGCCAGCAGCCCGGGACCGGGGCTTACCTACGAGCAGTACTTC. Translated: CASSPGPGLTYEQYF.

This clonotype was picked up a small number of times. The gene calls are TRBV30 and TRBJ1-1; unclear D gene. The CDR3 spans 14 residues. The V end was cut by 5 bases, the J end by 1 base, with 14 bases between. Germline CDR1 GTSNPN, CDR2 SVGIG (reference sequence). CDR3 residues: CAWDHPTENTEAFF. The CDR3 DNA sequence: TGTGCCTGGGACCACCCAACGGAGAACACTGAAGCTTTCTTT.

In its sample, this clonotype was seen a few times. This chain connects TRBV11-3 to TRBJ1-1; perhaps TRBD1 as D (5 bases). Germline values: CDR1 SGHNT, CDR2 YENEEA. This CDR3 is built from 16 residues. Trimming shortened V by 7 bases and J by 2 bases, and 20 bases separated the two germline ends. CDR3 residues: CASIPGGSGVNTEAFF. The DNA of the CDR3 is TGTGCCAGCATCCCGGGGGGGAGCGGGGTAAACACTGAAGCTTTCTTT.

This clonotype occurred many times. J is TRBJ2-7 and V is TRBV5-5, with D uncertain. This CDR3 spans 12 amino acids. Trimming removed 4 bases at V and 3 bases at J, with 8 bases between. Looked up from germline, CDR1 is SGHKS and CDR2 is YYEKEE (reference sequence). CDR3 sequence: CASSPGYYEQYF. The CDR3 DNA is TGTGCCAGCAGCCCTGGATACTACGAGCAGTACTTC.

This clonotype came up many times. The chain links TRBV7-2 to TRBJ2-7; the match to TRBD2 covers 9 bases. Trimming at V came to 0 bases and at J to 5 bases, leaving 5 bases not matched to a gene. There are 15 residues in the CDR3. Germline V gives CDR1 SGHTA, CDR2 FQGNSA. The CDR3 DNA reads as TGTGCCAGCAGCTTAGCGGGTAGCGGGGGCCACGAGCAGTACTTC. Its protein is CASSLAGSGGHEQYF.

This clonotype was seen many times. V usage is TRBV6-1 and J usage is TRBJ1-1, with D possibly matching TRBD1 (5 bases). The germline V and J ends were trimmed by 10 bases and 0 bases, with 12 bases remaining between them. In germline, CDR1 is MNHNS, CDR2 SASEGT. This CDR3 spans 13 amino acids. The CDR3 coding sequence is TGTGCCACCGTCCGGGGGTTGAACACTGAAGCTTTCTTT. Translated, it gives CATVRGLNTEAFF.